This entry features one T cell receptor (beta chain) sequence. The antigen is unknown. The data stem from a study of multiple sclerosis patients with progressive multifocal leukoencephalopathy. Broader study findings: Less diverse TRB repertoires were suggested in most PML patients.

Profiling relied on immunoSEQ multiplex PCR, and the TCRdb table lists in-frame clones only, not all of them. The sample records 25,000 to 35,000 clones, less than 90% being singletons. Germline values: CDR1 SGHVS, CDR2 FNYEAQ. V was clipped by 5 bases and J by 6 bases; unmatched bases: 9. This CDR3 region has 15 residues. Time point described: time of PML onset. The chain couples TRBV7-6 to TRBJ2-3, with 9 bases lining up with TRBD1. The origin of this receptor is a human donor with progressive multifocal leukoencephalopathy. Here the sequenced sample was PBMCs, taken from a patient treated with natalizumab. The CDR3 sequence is CASSTGQGMGDTQYF. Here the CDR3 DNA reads TGTGCCAGCAGCACTGGACAGGGGATGGGGGATACGCAGTATTTT. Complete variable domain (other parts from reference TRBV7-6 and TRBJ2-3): GAGVSQSPRYKVTKRGQDVALRCDPISGHVSLYWYRQALGQGPEFLTYFNYEAQQDKSGLPNDRFSAERPEGSISTLTIQRTEQRDSAMYRCASSTGQGMGDTQYFGPGTRLTVL.